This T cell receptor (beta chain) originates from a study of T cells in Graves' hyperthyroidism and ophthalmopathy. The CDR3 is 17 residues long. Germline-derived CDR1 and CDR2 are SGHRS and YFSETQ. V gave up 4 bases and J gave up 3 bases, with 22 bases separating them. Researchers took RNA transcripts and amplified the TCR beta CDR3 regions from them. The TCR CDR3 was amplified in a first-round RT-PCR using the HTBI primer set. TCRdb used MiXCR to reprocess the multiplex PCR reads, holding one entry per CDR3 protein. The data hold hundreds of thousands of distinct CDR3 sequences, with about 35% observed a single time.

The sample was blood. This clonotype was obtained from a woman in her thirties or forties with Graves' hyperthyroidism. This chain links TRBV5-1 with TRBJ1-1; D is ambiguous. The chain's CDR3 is CASSEKQTLRTYTEAFF. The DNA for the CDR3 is TGCGCCAGCAGCGAGAAACAGACTCTCAGAACCTACACTGAAGCTTTCTTT.